Below are 29 T cell receptor beta chains sequenced from a single sample in a study of blood T cell repertoires in COVID-19. Some clones are missing from TCRdb's copy, which holds only in-frame ones; the method was immunoSEQ multiplex PCR. The sample holds 400,000 or so clones, roughly 88% seen once. Sequencing input: PBMCs or T cells enriched from blood (not recorded which). These receptors were collected from a man between 18 and 29 years old who had recovered from COVID-19.

The rearrangement uses TRBV12-3 or TRBV12-4 and TRBJ1-4; D possibly corresponds to TRBD1 (6 bases). CDR3 size: 12 residues. The V and J ends lost 4 bases and 10 bases respectively, with 10 bases between them. CDR3: CASSYTGTKLFF. In DNA, the CDR3 is TGTGCCAGCAGTTATACAGGGACAAAACTGTTTTTT.

The genes are TRBV12-5 and TRBJ2-2; D is perhaps TRBD1 (6 bases). Germline V gene data show CDR1 as LGHNT and CDR2 as FRNRAP. Trimming removed 4 bases at V and 4 bases at J, with 13 bases between. This CDR3 comprises 15 residues. CDR3 nucleotides: TGTGCTAGTGGTTGGGGGCCGCCGGGCACCGGGGAGCTGTTTTTT. Translation: CASGWGPPGTGELFF. The variable domain in full, with the rest retrieved from reference TRBV12-5 and TRBJ2-2, is DARVTQTPRHKVTEMGQEVTMRCQPILGHNTVFWYRQTMMQGLELLAYFRNRAPLDDSGMPKDRFSAEMPDATLATLKIQPSEPRDSAVYFCASGWGPPGTGELFFGEGSRLTVL.

The rearrangement joins TRBV10-1 to TRBJ1-5, with 10 bases that match TRBD1. The CDR3 sequence is 19 residues long. In germline, CDR1 is WNHNN, CDR2 SYGVQD (reference sequence). V lost 6 bases to trimming and J lost 3 bases; unmatched junction nucleotides: 17. CDR3 nucleotides: TGCGCCAGCAGCTACCTCGGACAGGGGGGGAACTATACCAATCAGCCCCAGCATTTT. It yields the protein CASSYLGQGGNYTNQPQHF.

The chain carries TRBV5-1 and TRBJ2-7; TRBD2 aligns across 7 bases. Losses at the gene ends were 4 bases for V and 6 bases for J; bases not matched to a gene: 7. CDR1 and CDR2 from the germline V gene are SGHRS and YFSETQ. The CDR3 runs 13 residues. CDR3 sequence: CASSLGGEGEQYF. The CDR3 bases are TGCGCCAGCAGCCTGGGAGGGGAGGGCGAGCAGTACTTC.

This rearrangement joins TRBV24-1 to TRBJ1-2; D is undetermined. Germline CDR1 reads KGHDR; CDR2 reads SFDVKD. With 9 bases removed from V and 4 bases from J, the gap between germline ends came to 14 bases. The CDR3 is 13 amino acids. CDR3 protein: CATASRGGYGYTF. The CDR3 coding sequence is TGTGCCACCGCCTCGCGGGGAGGCTATGGCTACACCTTC.

The CDR3 here is CASGSSYNSPLHF. The CDR3 DNA is TGTGCCAGCGGGAGCTCCTATAATTCACCCCTCCACTTT. The V call is TRBV6-5, the J call TRBJ1-6; D not certain. There are 13 residues in the CDR3. CDR1 and CDR2 from the germline V gene are MNHEY and SVGAGI. Trimming cost V 8 bases and J 0 bases, with 5 bases left between them.

The CDR3 loop reads CASSTSRVGANQPQHF. The CDR3 DNA sequence: TGTGCCAGTAGTACCTCGAGGGTTGGAGCCAATCAGCCCCAGCATTTT. J is TRBJ1-5 and V is TRBV19; D not certain. Between the trimmed V and J ends, which lost 4 bases and 3 bases, there was a span of 16 bases. There are 16 residues in the CDR3. Per germline, CDR1 LNHDA and CDR2 SQIVND (reference sequence).

This chain connects TRBV6-1 to TRBJ1-1; no clear D gene. The CDR3 loop spans 14 amino acids. Germline CDR1 and CDR2: MNHNS and SASEGT. V lost 0 bases and J 11 bases, leaving 16 bases between the germline ends. CDR3 DNA sequence: TGTGCCAGCAGTGAAGCGCTCGTAGTTGTGGAGGCTTTCTTT. Amino acid sequence: CASSEALVVVEAFF.

The chain employs TRBV11-2 and TRBJ2-5, with 15 bases fitting TRBD2. Trimming removed 5 bases from V and 4 bases from J; junction bases left unmatched: 8. Germline CDR1 reads SGHAT; CDR2 reads FQNNGV. This CDR3 comprises 17 residues. CDR3 in DNA: TGTGCCAGCAGCGCCCGGACTAGCGGGAGGGCAGCAGAGACCCAGTACTTC. This codes for CASSARTSGRAAETQYF.

The chain uses TRBV11-2 and TRBJ2-3, with TRBD1 identical over 7 bases. J lost 0 bases, V lost 1 base, and 4 bases had no gene match. Germline CDR1 is SGHAT and CDR2 is FQNNGV. This CDR3 comprises 16 residues. Here the CDR3 reads CASSLGYRGSTDTQYF. In DNA form, the CDR3 reads TGTGCCAGCAGCTTAGGTTACAGGGGCAGCACAGATACGCAGTATTTT.

The V call is TRBV2, the J call TRBJ1-1; D unresolved. Germline CDR1 reads SNHLY; CDR2 reads FYNNEI. V was shortened by 4 bases and J by 4 bases, with 13 bases between the two germline ends. The CDR3 loop spans 14 amino acids. The CDR3 DNA reads TGTGCCAGCAGTGTTGAGGGAACCTCCACTGAAGCTTTCTTT. Encoded protein: CASSVEGTSTEAFF.

This clone has just one count. The gene calls are TRBV4-1 and TRBJ1-2; 12 positions agree with TRBD1. The V segment lost 7 bases and the J segment 4 bases; nucleotides outside the gene matches: 16. Per the germline V gene, CDR1 is MGHRA and CDR2 is YSYEKL. The CDR3 has 18 amino acids. The CDR3 DNA is TGCGCCAGCAACAACCCGATCAGGGACAGGGGGCATAGCTATGGCTACACCTTC. This sequence encodes CASNNPIRDRGHSYGYTF.

The chain links TRBV27 to TRBJ1-1; possibly TRBD1 for D (5 bases). V was trimmed by 8 bases and J by 0 bases, leaving 10 bases between them. The CDR3 is 13 amino acids. Germline assignment: CDR1 MNHEY and CDR2 SMNVEV (reference sequence). The CDR3 spells CASRGVMNTEAFF. The CDR3, as DNA: TGTGCCAGCCGGGGGGTCATGAACACTGAAGCTTTCTTT.

The chain combines TRBV18 with TRBJ2-7, with TRBD1 as a possible D gene (6 bases). The V and J ends lost 3 bases and 3 bases respectively, with 12 bases between them. The CDR3 has 14 residues. Germline CDR1 KGHSH, CDR2 LQKENI. In DNA form, the CDR3 reads TGTGCCAGCTCACCCGGACAGAGCCTCTACGAGCAGTACTTC. Translating it yields CASSPGQSLYEQYF.

The chain carries TRBV28 and TRBJ2-7, with 8 bases matching TRBD1. The CDR3 runs to 15 residues. Germline V CDR1 and CDR2: MDHEN, SYDVKM. The J segment lost 0 bases and the V segment lost 8 bases, leaving 9 bases of the junction unmatched. The CDR3 region has the DNA TGTGCCAGCGGTTCAGGGGGCGTAACCTCCTACGAGCAGTACTTC. Its protein product is CASGSGGVTSYEQYF. The variable domain in full, completed from reference TRBV28 and TRBJ2-7, reads DVKVTQSSRYLVKRTGEKVFLECVQDMDHENMFWYRQDPGLGLRLIYFSYDVKMKEKGDIPEGYSVSREKKERFSLILESASTNQTSMYLCASGSGGVTSYEQYFGPGTRLTVT.

The chain carries TRBV3-1 (or the pseudogene TRBV3-2) and TRBJ1-4; 9 bases are shared with TRBD1. V trimming: 5 bases; J trimming: 8 bases; junction bases outside the gene matches: 6. The germline V gene encodes CDR1 LGHDT and CDR2 YNNKEL (reference sequence). The CDR3 runs to 14 residues. CDR3 DNA: TGTGCCAGCAGCACTCGGACAGGGGCCGAAAAACTGTTTTTT. It specifies CASSTRTGAEKLFF.

The chain combines TRBV9 with TRBJ1-5; no clear D gene. Germline CDR1 SGDLS, CDR2 YYNGEE. The CDR3 runs 14 residues. Trimming cost V 3 bases and J 5 bases, with 12 bases left between them. The CDR3 region is CASSGAGRYQPQHF. The CDR3 DNA is TGTGCCAGCAGCGGGGCCGGTAGGTATCAGCCCCAGCATTTT. Looking up the rest from reference TRBV9 and TRBJ1-5 gives the full variable domain: DSGVTQTPKHLITATGQRVTLRCSPRSGDLSVYWYQQSLDQGLQFLIQYYNGEERAKGNILERFSAQQFPDLHSELNLSSLELGDSALYFCASSGAGRYQPQHFGDGTRLSIL.

The genes are TRBV24-1 and TRBJ2-5; D gene unclear. CDR1 and CDR2 (germline): KGHDR, SFDVKD. The length of the CDR3 is 17 residues. The ends were cut back, 4 bases at V and 2 bases at J, with 19 bases in the middle. CDR3 sequence (DNA): TGTGCCACCAGTGAGTTTCCACCAACCCACTCACAAGAGACCCAGTACTTC. Its protein is CATSEFPPTHSQETQYF.

The chain is built from TRBV6-6 and TRBJ1-4, with 8 bases fitting TRBD1. V lost 6 bases, J lost 15 bases, and 6 bases stayed unmatched. The CDR3 has 11 residues. Germline-derived CDR1 and CDR2 are MNHNY and SVGAGI (reference sequence). The CDR3 reads CASSPGQVMFF. CDR3 in DNA: TGTGCCAGCAGCCCGGGACAGGTGATGTTTTTT.

The rearrangement uses TRBV5-1 and TRBJ1-6; D is uncertain. The CDR3 contains 13 residues. The germline gives CDR1 SGHRS, CDR2 YFSETQ. Between the trimmed V and J ends, which lost 0 bases and 8 bases, there was a span of 6 bases. The CDR3: CASSLDSDSPLHF. CDR3 in DNA: TGCGCCAGCAGCTTGGACAGTGATTCACCCCTCCACTTT.

The chain employs TRBV25-1 and TRBJ1-5; unclear D gene. Trimming stripped 4 bases from V and 4 bases from J, with 11 bases between. This CDR3 is 14 amino acids long. Per the germline V gene, CDR1 is MGHDK and CDR2 is SYGVNS. CDR3 loop: CASSGYIENQPQHF. CDR3 coding DNA: TGTGCCAGCAGTGGGTACATTGAAAATCAGCCCCAGCATTTT.

The chain has TRBV27 and TRBJ2-1, with 8 bases that match TRBD1. The germline V gene has CDR1 MNHEY and CDR2 SMNVEV (reference sequence). The CDR3 is 15 amino acids. Trimming cost V 7 bases and J 3 bases; bases outside gene matches: 8. The DNA of the CDR3 is TGTGCCAGCACCTTCCGGGACAGGAGCTACAATGAGCAGTTCTTC. Residues: CASTFRDRSYNEQFF.

The chain employs TRBV10-2 and TRBJ2-1; TRBD2 agrees at 9 bases. J gave up 9 bases and V 3 bases, and 6 bases lay outside the gene matches. The CDR3 has 14 residues. The germline gives CDR1 WSHSY, CDR2 SAAADI. CDR3 in amino acids: CASSEGSGRGEQFF. The DNA of the CDR3 is TGCGCCAGCAGTGAAGGTAGCGGGAGAGGTGAGCAGTTCTTC.

V and J are TRBV3-1 (or the pseudogene TRBV3-2) and TRBJ2-7; D possibly corresponds to TRBD2 (6 bases). Germline loops: CDR1 LGHDT, CDR2 YNNKEL (reference sequence). This CDR3 has 14 residues. V dropped 4 bases and J dropped 3 bases, with 13 bases sitting between them. The CDR3 DNA is TGTGCCAGCAGCCCTCTAGCGCCTAACTACGAGCAGTACTTC. Translating gives CASSPLAPNYEQYF.

Note on this clone: The sample has other DNA sequences that encode this CDR3 too. The chain couples TRBV5-6 to TRBJ1-2; tentatively, D is TRBD1 (6 bases). The germline V gene has CDR1 SGHDT and CDR2 YYEEEE. The CDR3 has 13 amino acids. V dropped 5 bases and J dropped 4 bases, with 12 bases sitting between them. The DNA for the CDR3 is TGTGCCAGCAGTTTAGGACAGCTCTATGGCTACACCTTC. Translation gives CASSLGQLYGYTF.

The chain links TRBV13 to TRBJ1-2, with TRBD1 matching 7 bases. The junction had 11 bases not matched to a gene; V was cut back by 5 bases and J by 2 bases. This CDR3 comprises 16 residues. CDR1 and CDR2 (germline): PRHDT, FYEKMQ (reference sequence). CDR3 coding DNA: TGTGCCAGCAGCACCAGCCAGGGGGTGATCAACTATGGCTACACCTTC. Amino acids: CASSTSQGVINYGYTF.

The rearrangement joins TRBV14 to TRBJ1-1; D unresolved. The CDR3 sequence is 14 residues long. V was shortened by 1 base and J by 11 bases, with 17 bases between the two germline ends. Germline CDR1 is SGHDN and CDR2 is FVKESK. Here the CDR3 reads CASSQVGSPRRAFF. In DNA, the CDR3 is TGTGCCAGCAGCCAAGTGGGGAGCCCTCGGAGGGCTTTCTTT.

The chain links TRBV7-2 to TRBJ2-2, with D maybe TRBD2 (6 bases). Germline V lookup: CDR1 SGHTA, CDR2 FQGNSA. The germline V and J ends were trimmed by 8 bases and 0 bases, with 16 bases remaining between them. The CDR3 runs 16 residues. CDR3 DNA: TGTGCCAGCCTACGGTACGGGACTGCGAACACCGGGGAGCTGTTTTTT. Translating it yields CASLRYGTANTGELFF.

V gene TRBV18 combines with J gene TRBJ1-1; 8 nucleotides align to TRBD1. J was trimmed by 4 bases and V by 5 bases; bases with no gene match: 6. The germline V gene has CDR1 KGHSH and CDR2 LQKENI. The CDR3 runs to 14 residues. The CDR3 bases are TGTGCCAGCTCAATGGACAGGGTGGCCACTGAAGCTTTCTTT. Translation gives CASSMDRVATEAFF.